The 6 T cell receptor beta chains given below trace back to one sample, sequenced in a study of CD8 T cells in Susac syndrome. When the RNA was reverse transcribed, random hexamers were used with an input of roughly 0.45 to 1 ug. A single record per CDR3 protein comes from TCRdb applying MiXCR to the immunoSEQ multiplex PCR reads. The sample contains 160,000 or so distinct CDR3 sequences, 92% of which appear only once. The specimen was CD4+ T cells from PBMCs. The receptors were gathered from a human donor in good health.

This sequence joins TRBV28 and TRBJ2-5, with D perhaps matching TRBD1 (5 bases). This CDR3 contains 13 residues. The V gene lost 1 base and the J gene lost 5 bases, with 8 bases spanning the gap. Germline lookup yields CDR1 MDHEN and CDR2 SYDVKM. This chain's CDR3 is CASSLSNRETQYF. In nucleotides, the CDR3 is TGTGCCAGCAGTTTATCCAACAGGGAGACCCAGTACTTC.

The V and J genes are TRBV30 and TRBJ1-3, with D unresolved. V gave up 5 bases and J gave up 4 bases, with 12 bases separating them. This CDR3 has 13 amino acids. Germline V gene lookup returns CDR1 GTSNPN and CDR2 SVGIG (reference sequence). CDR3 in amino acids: CAWALGPGNTIYF. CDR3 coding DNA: TGTGCCTGGGCCCTCGGACCAGGAAACACCATATATTTT. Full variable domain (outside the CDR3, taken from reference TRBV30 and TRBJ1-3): SQTIHQWPATLVQPVGSPLSLECTVEGTSNPNLYWYRQAAGRGLQLLFYSVGIGQISSEVPQNLSASRPQDRQFILSSKKLLLSDSGFYLCAWALGPGNTIYFGEGSWLTVV.

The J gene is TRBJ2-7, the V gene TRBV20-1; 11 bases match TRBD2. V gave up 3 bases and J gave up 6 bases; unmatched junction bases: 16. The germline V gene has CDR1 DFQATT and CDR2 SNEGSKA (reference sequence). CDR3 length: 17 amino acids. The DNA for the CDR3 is TGCAGTGCTAGTGTCGTAGCGGGAGGGCGAAGGGGTGGCGAGCAGTACTTC. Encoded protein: CSASVVAGGRRGGEQYF.

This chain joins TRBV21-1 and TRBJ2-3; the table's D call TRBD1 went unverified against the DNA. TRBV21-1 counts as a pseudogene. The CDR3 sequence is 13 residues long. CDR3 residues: CASSKWARGQQYF. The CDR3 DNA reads TGTGCCAGCAGCAAATGGGCCCGGGGCCAGCAGTATTTT.

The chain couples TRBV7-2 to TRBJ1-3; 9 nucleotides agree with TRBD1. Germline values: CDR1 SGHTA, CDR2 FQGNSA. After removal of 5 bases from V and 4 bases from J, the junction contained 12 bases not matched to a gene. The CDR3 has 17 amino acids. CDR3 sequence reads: CASSRTRAGQGGNTIYF. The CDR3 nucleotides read TGTGCCAGCAGCCGAACAAGGGCGGGACAGGGAGGAAACACCATATATTTT.

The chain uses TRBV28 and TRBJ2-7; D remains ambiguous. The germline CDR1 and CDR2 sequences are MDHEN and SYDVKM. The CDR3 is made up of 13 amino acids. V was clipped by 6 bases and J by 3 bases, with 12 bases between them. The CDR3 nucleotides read TGTGCCAGCAGGGGTCCGGAGTTCTACGAGCAGTACTTC. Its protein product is CASRGPEFYEQYF. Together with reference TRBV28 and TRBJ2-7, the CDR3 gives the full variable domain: DVKVTQSSRYLVKRTGEKVFLECVQDMDHENMFWYRQDPGLGLRLIYFSYDVKMKEKGDIPEGYSVSREKKERFSLILESASTNQTSMYLCASRGPEFYEQYFGPGTRLTVT.